Listed below are T cell receptor beta chains from one sample, sequenced in a study of cytomegalovirus exposure and HLA in healthy donors. Libraries were prepared by immunoSEQ multiplex PCR; TCRdb keeps only in-frame clonotypes and omits some of them. Altogether roughly 77,000 clones are present, roughly 96% being singletons, with the ten largest covering 0.69%. The sequencing sample was made of PBMCs. The receptors originated from a woman under 30 in good health and CMV-seronegative. Each CDR3 is given with its conserved first and last residue. Fields, in order: V gene, clone size, J gene, D gene, CDR3 DNA, CDR3 protein. A D gene is named only where the DNA matches it firmly. Size is omitted from some rows. Given values are once, few, many or a class for expanded clones.

TRBV5-1	.	TRBJ1-3	.	TGCGCCAGCAGCTTGGCTATCGGGGGAGGAAACACCATATATTTT	CASSLAIGGGNTIYF
TRBV7-2	.	TRBJ2-3	TRBD2	TGTGCCAGCAGCTTAGGACTAGCGGGAGTTCCCGATACGCAGTATTTT	CASSLGLAGVPDTQYF
TRBV7-2	.	TRBJ2-3	.	TGTGCCAGCAGCGCATGGGGGGGGCCCACAGATACGCAGTATTTT	CASSAWGGPTDTQYF
TRBV7-9	.	TRBJ1-5	.	TGTGCCAGCAGCTTAGATTGGGGCGAAAGACCCCAGCATTTT	CASSLDWGERPQHF
TRBV4-3	.	TRBJ1-1	TRBD1	TGCGCCAGCAGCCAAGGGACAGGGGGCGGGTACACTGAAGCTTTCTTT	CASSQGTGGGYTEAFF
TRBV28	.	TRBJ2-3	.	TGTGCCAGCAGTCCTAGGAGGGGATCTGGGGCAGATACGCAGTATTTT	CASSPRRGSGADTQYF
TRBV20-1	few	TRBJ1-2	.	TGCAGCCCTGGGGGGGACTATGGCTACACCTTC	CSPGGDYGYTF
TRBV2	.	TRBJ1-1	.	TGTGCCAGTTGGGGACACGTGGCCGGCCGAGCTTTCTTT	CASWGHVAGRAFF
TRBV6-5	.	TRBJ1-3	TRBD1	TGTGCCAGCAGGCAACAGGGGGCACCTGGAAACACCATATATTTT	CASRQQGAPGNTIYF
TRBV19	once	TRBJ2-3	TRBD1	TGTGCCAGTAGTATAACCGGGACAGGGAACACAGATACGCAGTATTTT	CASSITGTGNTDTQYF
TRBV5-1	.	TRBJ2-6	TRBD1	TGCGCCAGCAGCTACGGACAGGGATTCTCTGGGGCCAACGTCCTGACTTTC	CASSYGQGFSGANVLTF
TRBV10-3	.	TRBJ2-1	TRBD1	TGTGCCATCAGTGAGCCGGGACAGGGATTGGGTGAGCAGTTCTTC	CAISEPGQGLGEQFF
TRBV2	.	TRBJ2-7	.	TGTGCCACCGCTTACCTGGAGGGTGTTGAGTACTTC	CATAYLEGVEYF
TRBV18	.	TRBJ2-3	TRBD2	TGTGCCAGCTCTCGGACTAGCGGGGCCCCTCGGGGAGATACGCAGTATTTT	CASSRTSGAPRGDTQYF
TRBV4-1	.	TRBJ2-3	.	TGCGCCAGCAGCCAAGGGGGGGGCACAGATACGCAGTATTTT	CASSQGGGTDTQYF
TRBV9	.	TRBJ2-2	.	TGTGCCAGCAGCGTAGCTGTTATCGACACCGGGGAGCTGTTTTTT	CASSVAVIDTGELFF
TRBV28	.	TRBJ2-7	.	TGTGCCAGCAGCCTGTCGGGACAGGGTTCCGGCGGGAGGGCGTACGAGCAGTACTTC	CASSLSGQGSGGRAYEQYF
TRBV6-5	.	TRBJ1-2	.	TGTGCCAGCAGTTACGGAGGGGTACTCTTATGGTATGGCTACACCTTC	CASSYGGVLLWYGYTF
TRBV10-1	.	TRBJ2-1	TRBD2	TGCGCCAGCAGTGAGTCGCTCCTAGCGGGAGGTACCTCCTACAATGAGCAGTTCTTC	CASSESLLAGGTSYNEQFF
TRBV27	.	TRBJ2-7	TRBD1	TGTGCCAGCAGTTTAACGACAGGGTCGGACGAGCAGTACTTC	CASSLTTGSDEQYF
TRBV5-1	.	TRBJ2-1	TRBD2	TGCGCCAGCAGCTCGACCGGGACTACATACAATGAGCAGTTCTTC	CASSSTGTTYNEQFF
TRBV6-5	.	TRBJ1-5	.	TGTGCCAGCAGTTACGCGGGCCACGGTCAGCCCCAGCATTTT	CASSYAGHGQPQHF
TRBV10-3	once	TRBJ1-1	.	TGTGCCATCAGTGACGACAGTAACACTGAAGCTTTCTTT	CAISDDSNTEAFF
TRBV5-4	.	TRBJ1-2	TRBD1	TGTGCCAGCAGGGCGCAGGGGGTCGATTCCGTTGGCTACACCTTC	CASRAQGVDSVGYTF
TRBV18	.	TRBJ2-5	TRBD2	TGTGCCAGCTCTGCCGGAGCGGGAGGGCCAGAGACCCAGTACTTC	CASSAGAGGPETQYF
TRBV7-9	.	TRBJ2-2	TRBD1	TGTGCCAGCATCTTTGACAGGGGCCCGAACACCGGGGAGCTGTTTTTT	CASIFDRGPNTGELFF
TRBV9	.	TRBJ1-2	.	TGTGCCAGCAGCGTAGCTACGTCTACCTATGGCTACACCTTC	CASSVATSTYGYTF
TRBV27	.	TRBJ2-7	TRBD2	TGTGCCAGCAAACGAATAGCGGGACCCTACGAGCAGTACTTC	CASKRIAGPYEQYF
TRBV5-1	.	TRBJ2-7	TRBD2	TGCGCCAGCAGCTTGGCAGAGACTAGCGGGCTTACCTACGAGCAGTACTTC	CASSLAETSGLTYEQYF
TRBV10-1	.	TRBJ2-5	.	TGCGCCAGCAGTGCAGGGGCCCAAGAGACCCAGTACTTC	CASSAGAQETQYF
TRBV4-3	.	TRBJ1-6	.	TGCGCCAGCAGCCCGACCGAGGGTTCGGGTAATTCACCCCTCCACTTT	CASSPTEGSGNSPLHF
TRBV18	.	TRBJ1-1	.	TGTGCCAGCTCACGAAACCGGGACAATGGAGGTTTTATGAACACTGAAGCTTTCTTT	CASSRNRDNGGFMNTEAFF
TRBV18	.	TRBJ1-2	TRBD1	TGTGCCAGCTCACGGGGAGGACAGGGGACAAATAACTATGGCTACACCTTC	CASSRGGQGTNNYGYTF
TRBV5-4	once	TRBJ1-2	.	TGTGCCAGCAGCACATACCCCGGGGACTATGGCTACACCTTC	CASSTYPGDYGYTF